Each of the 31 T cell receptor beta chains below was sequenced from the same sample in a study of sequential checkpoint blockade in melanoma. The assay was immunoSEQ multiplex PCR, and TCRdb's table has in-frame clones only and misses some. The sample has under 45,000 clones; just under 85% are singletons. Treatment given: randomized to nivolumab then ipilimumab (arm A) or the reverse (arm B). The sample here was CD8+ T cells sorted from blood (inferred from file names), taken from a patient given nivolumab and ipilimumab in sequence. Receptor source: a human donor with melanoma.

This clone is medium-sized by share. The chain is built from TRBV14 and TRBJ2-7, with 10 bases identical to TRBD1. Germline loops: CDR1 SGHDN, CDR2 FVKESK. V gave up 2 bases and J gave up 5 bases; unmatched junction bases: 9. CDR3 length equals 16 residues. CDR3 in amino acids: CASSQSTGTGAHEQYF. DNA for the CDR3: TGTGCCAGCAGCCAATCCACCGGGACAGGGGCCCACGAGCAGTACTTC.

The chain couples TRBV9 to TRBJ1-4; 11 bases align to TRBD1. This CDR3 is 15 amino acids long. The germline V gene has CDR1 SGDLS and CDR2 YYNGEE. The J segment lost 4 bases and the V segment lost 3 bases, leaving 2 bases of the junction unmatched. DNA of the CDR3: TGTGCCAGCAGCGCGGGACAGGGGGGTAATGAAAAACTGTTTTTT. Protein: CASSAGQGGNEKLFF.

This clone was seen once. The V and J genes are TRBV11-2 and TRBJ2-7; perhaps TRBD2 as D (6 bases). The CDR3 loop spans 14 amino acids. Per germline, CDR1 SGHAT and CDR2 FQNNGV. Trimming removed 3 bases at V and 7 bases at J, with 16 bases between. CDR3 residues: CASSLGDSKGEQYF. The CDR3 DNA reads as TGTGCCAGCAGCTTGGGGGACTCCAAGGGGGAGCAGTACTTC.

This rearrangement joins TRBV13 to TRBJ2-3; possible D gene TRBD2, 5 bases. This CDR3 is 15 amino acids long. V dropped 8 bases and J dropped 4 bases, with 19 bases sitting between them. Looked up from germline, CDR1 is PRHDT and CDR2 is FYEKMQ (reference sequence). This CDR3 reads CASGLAGGLSDTQYF. CDR3 DNA: TGTGCCAGCGGCCTCGCCGGCGGGCTCTCAGATACGCAGTATTTT.

The rearrangement links TRBV6-5 to TRBJ1-3; D gene unclear. The CDR3 is 16 residues long. From germline, CDR1 is MNHEY and CDR2 SVGAGI. The V gene lost 4 bases and the J gene lost 0 bases, with 13 bases spanning the gap. The CDR3 DNA sequence: TGTGCCAGCAGTTTATCCGGGAGTTTCTCTGGAAACACCATATATTTT. Translated: CASSLSGSFSGNTIYF.

The chain combines TRBV6-4 with TRBJ1-2, with 7 bases lining up with TRBD1. The CDR3 runs 15 residues. Germline V CDR1 and CDR2: MRHNA, SNTAGT. V shed 3 bases and J 0 bases; nucleotides not matched to a gene: 4. CDR3 in DNA: TGTGCCAGCAGTGAGAGGCAGGGGGCTAACTATGGCTACACCTTC. This sequence encodes CASSERQGANYGYTF.

The chain employs TRBV6-1 and TRBJ2-7; D is perhaps TRBD1 (5 bases). Deletions cut 3 bases from V and 2 bases from J, with 14 bases between. Germline V gives CDR1 MNHNS, CDR2 SASEGT. This CDR3 is built from 15 residues. The CDR3 DNA follows: TGTGCCAGCAGTGAGTGGACGTCAGGGCCCTACGAGCAGTACTTC. Protein: CASSEWTSGPYEQYF.

The chain joins TRBV6-5 to TRBJ2-2; no clear D. Germline V CDR1 and CDR2: MNHEY, SVGAGI. V was pared by 3 bases and J by 9 bases, with 8 bases between. The CDR3 contains 12 residues. The CDR3 DNA reads TGTGCCAGCAGTTATAACGAGAGGGAGCTGTTTTTT. Encoded protein: CASSYNERELFF.

V gene TRBV5-1 combines with J gene TRBJ1-2; D is unresolved. V gave up 0 bases and J gave up 7 bases, with 13 bases separating them. This CDR3 spans 14 amino acids. CDR1 SGHRS and CDR2 YFSETQ come from the germline V gene. The CDR3 loop is CASSLVGSLGGYTF. For the CDR3, the DNA is TGCGCCAGCAGCTTGGTGGGCAGTCTCGGTGGCTACACCTTC. The variable domain in full, with the rest retrieved from reference TRBV5-1 and TRBJ1-2, is KAGVTQTPRYLIKTRGQQVTLSCSPISGHRSVSWYQQTPGQGLQFLFEYFSETQRNKGNFPGRFSGRQFSNSRSEMNVSTLELGDSALYLCASSLVGSLGGYTFGSGTRLTVV.

The chain combines TRBV28 with TRBJ1-5; D is undetermined. CDR1 is MDHEN and CDR2 is SYDVKM in the germline V gene. The V end lost 5 bases, the J end lost 1 base, and 9 bases lay between the germline ends. The CDR3 runs 14 residues. Written as DNA, the CDR3 is TGTGCCAGCAGTCCGTGGGCCAGCAATCAGCCCCAGCATTTT. It is translated as CASSPWASNQPQHF.

The V and J genes are TRBV27 and TRBJ2-4; tentative D call: TRBD2 (6 bases). The germline CDR1 and CDR2 sequences are MNHEY and SMNVEV (reference sequence). The CDR3 has 16 residues. The germline V and J ends were trimmed by 5 bases and 0 bases, with 14 bases remaining between them. The CDR3: CASSPGRLIAKNIQYF. In DNA form, the CDR3 reads TGTGCCAGCAGTCCGGGGAGGCTCATAGCCAAAAACATTCAGTACTTC.

The chain recombines TRBV29-1 with TRBJ2-7, with TRBD2 matching 9 bases. The germline gives CDR1 SQVTM, CDR2 ANQGSEA. V lost 6 bases, J lost 0 bases, and 6 bases stayed unmatched. The length of the CDR3 is 14 residues. CDR3 sequence reads: CSVTTSGDSYEQYF. The CDR3 nucleotides read TGCAGCGTCACGACTAGCGGAGACTCCTACGAGCAGTACTTC.

V usage is TRBV30 and J usage is TRBJ2-7, with 10 bases lining up with TRBD1. The CDR3 loop spans 12 amino acids. The junction had 5 bases not matched to a gene; V was cut back by 6 bases and J by 6 bases. Germline lookup yields CDR1 GTSNPN and CDR2 SVGIG (reference sequence). CDR3 sequence (DNA): TGTGCCTGTAACGGACAGGGGGGCGAGCAGTACTTC. Protein: CACNGQGGEQYF.

The genes are TRBV27 and TRBJ2-1, with D perhaps matching TRBD1 (6 bases). CDR3 length equals 15 residues. Germline CDR1 MNHEY, CDR2 SMNVEV (reference sequence). The ends were cut back, 3 bases at V and 3 bases at J, with 12 bases in the middle. In DNA form, the CDR3 reads TGTGCCAGCAGTTTTCCCGGACAGAGCTACAATGAGCAGTTCTTC. Its translation: CASSFPGQSYNEQFF.

The rearrangement joins TRBV5-1 to TRBJ1-3; D is uncertain. V lost 4 bases to trimming and J lost 0 bases, with 8 bases between them. There are 14 residues in the CDR3. CDR1 SGHRS and CDR2 YFSETQ come from the germline V gene. CDR3 protein: CASSPGSSGNTIYF. CDR3 bases: TGCGCCAGCAGCCCGGGGAGCTCTGGAAACACCATATATTTT.

CDR3 nucleotide sequence: TGTGCCAGCACCCTCACAGGATTTCCTCGGGGCACAGATACGCAGTATTTT. Its translation: CASTLTGFPRGTDTQYF. The chain joins TRBV27 to TRBJ2-3; possibly TRBD1 for D (5 bases). The CDR3 runs to 17 residues. Trimming took 7 bases from V and 1 from J, leaving 21 bases between them. The germline V gene encodes CDR1 MNHEY and CDR2 SMNVEV (reference sequence).

This clone was seen just once. CDR3 protein: CASSLAGDYLDEQFF. The CDR3 DNA reads as TGTGCCAGCAGTTTGGCCGGGGACTATCTGGATGAGCAGTTCTTC. This chain uses TRBV28 with TRBJ2-1; 7 bases are shared with TRBD2. The germline V gene has CDR1 MDHEN and CDR2 SYDVKM. The CDR3 runs 15 residues. Losses at the gene ends were 3 bases for V and 8 bases for J; bases not matched to a gene: 10.

The chain links TRBV6-5 to TRBJ2-5; perhaps TRBD1 as D (5 bases). Per the germline V gene, CDR1 is MNHEY and CDR2 is SVGAGI. Trimming took 2 bases from V and 2 from J, leaving 9 bases between them. The CDR3 is 14 amino acids. The DNA for the CDR3 is TGTGCCAGCAGTTACACAAGGACACAAGAGACCCAGTACTTC. The encoded protein is CASSYTRTQETQYF.

The chain has TRBV27 and TRBJ1-6; a weak D match, TRBD1 (6 bases). V was clipped by 4 bases and J by 14 bases, with 18 bases between them. The CDR3 totals 14 residues. Looked up from germline, CDR1 is MNHEY and CDR2 is SMNVEV (reference sequence). The CDR3 DNA reads as TGTGCCAGCAGTTCTTCAGGGGTGGAAACTGCCCTCCACTTT. Translated, it gives CASSSSGVETALHF.

V gene TRBV12-5 combines with J gene TRBJ2-1, with 7 nucleotides matching TRBD2. Germline V gene sequence: CDR1 LGHNT, CDR2 FRNRAP. The CDR3 has 15 residues. J lost 0 bases, V lost 5 bases, and 4 bases had no gene match. The CDR3 coding sequence is TGTGCTAGTGGTCAATCTAGCGGCTCCTACAATGAGCAGTTCTTC. Its protein is CASGQSSGSYNEQFF.

The chain carries TRBV5-4 and TRBJ2-7, with 9 positions matching TRBD2. V shed 4 bases, J shed 0 bases, and the junction held 5 bases outside the gene matches. This CDR3 contains 15 residues. In germline, CDR1 is SGHNT, CDR2 YYREEE (reference sequence). CDR3 region: CASSGTSPNSYEQYF. The CDR3 DNA is TGTGCCAGCAGCGGGACTAGCCCGAACTCCTACGAGCAGTACTTC. The whole variable domain, remainder taken from reference TRBV5-4 and TRBJ2-7, is ETGVTQSPTHLIKTRGQQVTLRCSSQSGHNTVSWYQQALGQGPQFIFQYYREEENGRGNFPPRFSGLQFPNYSSELNVNALELDDSALYLCASSGTSPNSYEQYFGPGTRLTVT.

This chain connects TRBV13 to TRBJ1-4; 7 bases match TRBD1. The CDR3 is made up of 17 amino acids. Germline CDR1 reads PRHDT; CDR2 reads FYEKMQ (reference sequence). V was pared by 0 bases and J by 0 bases, with 4 bases of the junction left unmatched. The DNA of the CDR3 is TGTGCCAGCAGCTTAGGCCTTGGGACAGCAACTAATGAAAAACTGTTTTTT. Amino acid sequence: CASSLGLGTATNEKLFF.

The chain is built from TRBV4-1 and TRBJ2-7; 12 nucleotides align to TRBD1. The CDR3 length is 15 residues. Germline V gives CDR1 MGHRA, CDR2 YSYEKL. The V gene end was trimmed by 4 bases and the J gene end by 5 bases; junction bases not matched to a gene: 6. CDR3 nucleotide sequence: TGCGCCAGCAGCCCCAGTGGGACAGGGGGCCACGAGCAGTACTTC. Translated: CASSPSGTGGHEQYF.

V is TRBV30 and J is TRBJ2-7; D not resolved. Per germline, CDR1 GTSNPN and CDR2 SVGIG (reference sequence). V gave up 0 bases and J gave up 0 bases, with 6 bases separating them. This CDR3 comprises 13 residues. The CDR3 is CAWSVDFSYEQYF. DNA for the CDR3: TGTGCCTGGAGTGTAGACTTCTCCTACGAGCAGTACTTC. Supplemented by reference TRBV30 and TRBJ2-7, the full variable domain reads SQTIHQWPATLVQPVGSPLSLECTVEGTSNPNLYWYRQAAGRGLQLLFYSVGIGQISSEVPQNLSASRPQDRQFILSSKKLLLSDSGFYLCAWSVDFSYEQYFGPGTRLTVT.

The chain employs TRBV11-2 and TRBJ2-2; D gene uncertain. The germline V and J ends were trimmed by 0 bases and 6 bases, with 11 bases remaining between them. Germline CDR1 SGHAT, CDR2 FQNNGV. CDR3 length equals 15 residues. The CDR3 DNA reads TGTGCCAGCAGCTTAGAATTTCAGTATCCCGGGGAGCTGTTTTTT. Its protein product is CASSLEFQYPGELFF.

The rearrangement uses TRBV28 and TRBJ2-7, with 10 bases matching TRBD2. The CDR3 runs to 16 residues. V lost 2 bases to trimming and J lost 1 base; unmatched junction nucleotides: 5. The germline gives CDR1 MDHEN, CDR2 SYDVKM. The CDR3 DNA is TGTGCCAGCAGTTTACTAGCGGGAGTGGTGTCCTACGAGCAGTACTTC. This translates into CASSLLAGVVSYEQYF. Complete variable domain (other parts from reference TRBV28 and TRBJ2-7): DVKVTQSSRYLVKRTGEKVFLECVQDMDHENMFWYRQDPGLGLRLIYFSYDVKMKEKGDIPEGYSVSREKKERFSLILESASTNQTSMYLCASSLLAGVVSYEQYFGPGTRLTVT.

This chain uses TRBV9 with TRBJ1-1; D unresolved. Trimming shortened V by 4 bases and J by 0 bases, and 13 bases separated the two germline ends. The CDR3 is made up of 15 amino acids. Germline loops: CDR1 SGDLS, CDR2 YYNGEE. The CDR3 loop is CASSSLADMNTEAFF. The DNA of the CDR3 is TGTGCCAGCAGCTCCCTGGCAGACATGAACACTGAAGCTTTCTTT.

The rearrangement uses TRBV5-1 and TRBJ2-7; perhaps TRBD1 as D (5 bases). The CDR3 loop spans 11 amino acids. Trimming pared 4 bases from V and 5 bases from J, leaving 7 bases between. Germline CDR1 SGHRS, CDR2 YFSETQ. CDR3 region: CASSQGHEQYF. DNA for the CDR3: TGCGCCAGCAGCCAGGGCCACGAGCAGTACTTC.

V and J are TRBV28 and TRBJ1-2; 10 positions agree with TRBD1. Germline lookup yields CDR1 MDHEN and CDR2 SYDVKM. The junction had 12 bases not matched to a gene; V was cut back by 7 bases and J by 4 bases. This CDR3 is 16 amino acids long. The DNA for the CDR3 is TGTGCCAGCACTACCCATGGGACAGGGGCTATCTATGGCTACACCTTC. It codes for CASTTHGTGAIYGYTF.

The chain recombines TRBV5-4 with TRBJ2-7, with TRBD1 matching over 7 bases. Per the germline V gene, CDR1 is SGHNT and CDR2 is YYREEE (reference sequence). The CDR3 length is 12 residues. V gave up 5 bases and J gave up 5 bases; unmatched junction bases: 4. CDR3 DNA: TGTGCCAGCAGATCGACAGGGAACGAGCAGTACTTC. It translates to CASRSTGNEQYF. The variable domain in full, with the rest retrieved from reference TRBV5-4 and TRBJ2-7, is ETGVTQSPTHLIKTRGQQVTLRCSSQSGHNTVSWYQQALGQGPQFIFQYYREEENGRGNFPPRFSGLQFPNYSSELNVNALELDDSALYLCASRSTGNEQYFGPGTRLTVT.

The V and J genes are TRBV4-1 and TRBJ2-1; 7 nucleotides align to TRBD2. Germline CDR1 MGHRA, CDR2 YSYEKL. Trimming took 6 bases from V and 10 from J; bases not matched to a gene: 9. The CDR3 has 13 amino acids. The CDR3: CASRETPGGEQFF. The CDR3 DNA follows: TGCGCCAGCAGAGAGACACCGGGAGGCGAGCAGTTCTTC.